The TCR beta chain described here comes from a study of OX40 agonist ivuxolimab in advanced cancers. The repertoire was sequenced with immunoSEQ multiplex PCR; TCRdb's copy has only in-frame clones and lacks some. The repertoire has about 76,000 clones, 85% of them found once; the top ten carry approximately 0.57%. The sequence derives from an adult with an advanced solid tumor such as melanoma, head and neck, liver or kidney cancer. The sample was CD4+ or CD8+ T cells sorted from blood, taken in a trial of the OX40 agonist ivuxolimab.

CDR3 region: CASSQEDRPNYGYTF. DNA of the CDR3: TGCGCCAGCAGCCAAGAAGACAGGCCTAACTATGGCTACACCTTC. This chain links TRBV4-1 with TRBJ1-2; D may be TRBD1 (6 bases). Between the trimmed V and J ends, which lost 0 bases and 0 bases, there was a span of 8 bases. The germline V gene encodes CDR1 MGHRA and CDR2 YSYEKL. The CDR3 length is 15 residues.